These 21 T cell receptor beta chains came from one sample sequenced in a study of T cells expressing NK-cell markers. From its re-call of the 5' RACE reads, TCRdb lists each CDR3 protein once, without DNA. The sample table includes hundreds of thousands of distinct CDR3 sequences. The sample was blood T cells: a sorted CD56 or NKG2C T cell subset, CD4+ or CD8+ T cells, or bulk PBMC T cells (not recorded which). The receptor source for this set is a woman aged 18 to 75 in good health.

The chain is built from TRBV20-1 and TRBJ1-1; TCRdb reports TRBD1, a call that lacks DNA to check it against. Per the germline V gene, CDR1 is DFQATT and CDR2 is SNEGSKA (reference sequence). This CDR3 has 14 residues. This CDR3 reads CSASQGGRNTEAFF.

This sequence joins TRBV6-2 or TRBV6-3 and TRBJ2-7; the D call of TRBD1 rests on TCRdb alone, since no DNA is present to check it. The germline CDR1 and CDR2 sequences are MNHEY and SVGEGT. This CDR3 is built from 15 residues. The CDR3 here is CASSYPTGFTHEQYF.

The gene calls are TRBV2 and TRBJ1-2; the TCRdb D gene call, TRBD1, has no DNA to confirm it. This CDR3 is 11 amino acids long. Germline loops: CDR1 SNHLY, CDR2 FYNNEI. The CDR3 protein is CATGGRGGYTF.

The V gene is TRBV12-3 or TRBV12-4, the J gene TRBJ1-2. This CDR3 has 12 residues. CDR3 residues: CASSSKGNGYTF.

The chain employs TRBV14 and TRBJ2-1; lacking DNA, the TRBD1 call made by TCRdb goes unchecked. Germline CDR1 reads SGHDN; CDR2 reads FVKESK. This CDR3 is 16 amino acids long. The CDR3 reads CASSQIRDAAYNEQFF. The complete variable domain, with remaining parts taken from reference TRBV14 and TRBJ2-1, reads EAGVTQFPSHSVIEKGQTVTLRCDPISGHDNLYWYRRVMGKEIKFLLHFVKESKQDESGMPNNRFLAERTGGTYSTLKVQPAELEDSGVYFCASSQIRDAAYNEQFFGPGTRLTVL.

The V call is TRBV18, the J call TRBJ1-6; the D gene TCRdb calls, TRBD1, cannot be checked with no DNA. The length of the CDR3 is 14 residues. The germline V gene encodes CDR1 KGHSH and CDR2 LQKENI. This CDR3 reads CASSPGPGDSPLHF.

The gene calls are TRBV6-1 and TRBJ1-3; TCRdb's D call, TRBD1, is unchecked because there is no DNA. Germline CDR1 is MNHNS and CDR2 is SASEGT. The CDR3 runs to 17 residues. CDR3 residues: CASSTGDRLLSGNTIYF.

This chain connects TRBV5-1 to TRBJ2-5; the D gene TCRdb calls, TRBD2, cannot be checked with no DNA. The CDR3 length is 14 residues. Germline V gene data show CDR1 as SGHRS and CDR2 as YFSETQ. This CDR3 is CASSPLGPQETQYF.

The V gene is TRBV20-1, the J gene TRBJ2-1. The germline gives CDR1 DFQATT, CDR2 SNEGSKA (reference sequence). The CDR3 contains 11 residues. The CDR3: CSANQVNEQFF.

The chain uses TRBV27 and TRBJ2-1; the D gene TCRdb calls, TRBD1, cannot be checked with no DNA. This CDR3 region has 14 residues. The germline V gene has CDR1 MNHEY and CDR2 SMNVEV (reference sequence). The CDR3 is CASTRTGRINEQFF.

The chain combines TRBV20-1 with TRBJ2-2. CDR3 length equals 13 residues. Germline-derived CDR1 and CDR2 are DFQATT and SNEGSKA (reference sequence). CDR3 sequence: CSARDTNTGELFF.

The V call is TRBV25-1, the J call TRBJ1-2; with no DNA, the TCRdb D assignment of TRBD1 cannot be verified. Germline V gives CDR1 MGHDK, CDR2 SYGVNS. This CDR3 is built from 16 residues. The CDR3 spells CASSLTGSKTNYGYTF.

The genes are TRBV5-1 and TRBJ1-4. The CDR3 contains 14 residues. Looked up from germline, CDR1 is SGHRS and CDR2 is YFSETQ. The CDR3 spells CASSLPGPGEKLFF.

The chain has TRBV6-5 and TRBJ2-7. CDR1 is MNHEY and CDR2 is SVGAGI in the germline V gene. This CDR3 comprises 16 residues. This CDR3 reads CASSYSRSGAFYEQYF.

The V call is TRBV5-1, the J call TRBJ2-5; TCRdb calls TRBD2, which cannot be checked without DNA. This CDR3 is built from 14 residues. CDR1 and CDR2 from the germline V gene are SGHRS and YFSETQ. This CDR3 is CASSPRAGQETQYF.

The V call is TRBV20-1, the J call TRBJ1-5; the D call from TCRdb, TRBD1, cannot be confirmed without DNA. Germline V gene lookup returns CDR1 DFQATT and CDR2 SNEGSKA (reference sequence). The length of the CDR3 is 12 residues. The CDR3 loop is CSLTGLRQPQHF.

V and J are TRBV20-1 and TRBJ2-7; with no DNA, the TCRdb D assignment of TRBD1 cannot be verified. The CDR3 loop spans 13 amino acids. From germline, CDR1 is DFQATT and CDR2 SNEGSKA (reference sequence). This chain's CDR3 is CSARGQGLHEQYF.

This rearrangement joins TRBV12-3 or TRBV12-4 to TRBJ2-1; the TCRdb D gene call, TRBD2, has no DNA to confirm it. This CDR3 contains 12 residues. The CDR3 loop reads CATGLATNEQFF.

The chain employs TRBV11-3 and TRBJ2-3; TCRdb reports TRBD1, a call that lacks DNA to check it against. Germline CDR1 and CDR2: SGHNT and YENEEA. This CDR3 region has 17 residues. CDR3 sequence reads: CASSSPRQGADTDTQYF.

The chain has TRBV19 and TRBJ2-3; absent DNA, TCRdb's TRBD2 call cannot be checked. Germline assignment: CDR1 LNHDA and CDR2 SQIVND (reference sequence). This CDR3 comprises 14 residues. The CDR3 is CASSRAGGADTQYF.

V gene TRBV6-1 combines with J gene TRBJ2-2; TCRdb indicates TRBD1, and absent DNA this call remains unverified. The CDR3 covers 15 residues. Germline V gene data show CDR1 as MNHNS and CDR2 as SASEGT. The chain's CDR3 is CASTDRGLVTGELFF.